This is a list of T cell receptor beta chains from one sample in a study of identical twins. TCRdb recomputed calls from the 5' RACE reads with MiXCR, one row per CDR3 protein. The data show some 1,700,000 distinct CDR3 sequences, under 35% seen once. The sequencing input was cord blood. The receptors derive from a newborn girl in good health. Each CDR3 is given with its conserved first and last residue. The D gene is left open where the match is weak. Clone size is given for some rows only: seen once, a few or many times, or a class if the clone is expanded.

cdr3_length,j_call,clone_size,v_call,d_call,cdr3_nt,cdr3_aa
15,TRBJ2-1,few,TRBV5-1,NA,TGCGCCAGCAGTGGTGGGGCTACGGATTACAATGAGCAGTTCTTC,CASSGGATDYNEQFF
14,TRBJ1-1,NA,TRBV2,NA,TGTGCCAGCAGAGCAGGAAATATGAACACTGAAGCTTTCTTT,CASRAGNMNTEAFF
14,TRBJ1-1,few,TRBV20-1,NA,TGCAGTGCCCAGGCCCCTACACTGAACACTGAAGCTTTCTTT,CSAQAPTLNTEAFF
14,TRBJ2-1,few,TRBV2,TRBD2,TGTGCCATTGCGGGAGTCTCCAAGGGCAATGAGCAGTTCTTC,CAIAGVSKGNEQFF
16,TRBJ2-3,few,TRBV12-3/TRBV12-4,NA,TGTGCCAGCAGTTTTAAAATAGGCAGGGCGACAGATACGCAGTATTTT,CASSFKIGRATDTQYF
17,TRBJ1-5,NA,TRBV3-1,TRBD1,TGTGCCAGCAGCCAAGATCTACTAATACAGGGGAATCAGCCCCAGCATTTT,CASSQDLLIQGNQPQHF
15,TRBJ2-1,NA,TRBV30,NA,TGTGCCTGGAGTGTTCGTGCCTGGACCTACAATGAGCAGTTCTTC,CAWSVRAWTYNEQFF
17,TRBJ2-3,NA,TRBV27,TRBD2,TGTGCCAGCAGTCCCCGGACTAGCGGGGTCGGGATAGATACGCAGTATTTT,CASSPRTSGVGIDTQYF
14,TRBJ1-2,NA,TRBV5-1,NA,TGCGCCAGCAGCTTGGCCAGGGGTCGCTATGGCTACACCTTC,CASSLARGRYGYTF
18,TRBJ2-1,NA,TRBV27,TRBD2,TGTGCCAGCAGTCCGACTAGCGGGCTCCCGCTTGCCTACAATGAGCAGTTCTTC,CASSPTSGLPLAYNEQFF
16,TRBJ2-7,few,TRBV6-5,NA,TGTGCCAGCAGTTACGCGACAAACTCTTACACCTACGAGCAGTACTTC,CASSYATNSYTYEQYF
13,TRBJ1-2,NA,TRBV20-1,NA,TGCAGTGCTTGGACCTCAGGCGACTATGGCTACACCTTC,CSAWTSGDYGYTF
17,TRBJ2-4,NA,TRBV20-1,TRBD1,TGCAGTGCTAAACTCCCGGGACAGCCTATAGCCAAAAACATTCAGTACTTC,CSAKLPGQPIAKNIQYF